This is a list of T cell receptor beta chains from one sample in a study of response to subunit inactivated influenza vaccine. TCRdb itself ran the RT-PCR reads through MiXCR, one entry per CDR3 protein. Among around 570,000 distinct CDR3 sequences, roughly 10% were seen once, and the ten largest hold 11%. These sequences were also reported in another study, on T cells expressing NK-cell markers.

The sample in question was PBMCs from blood, obtained on the day of vaccination. The receptor source for this set is a man between 50 and 59 years old who received an inactivated influenza vaccine. CDR3s include the opening cysteine and the closing phenylalanine or tryptophan. The D gene is left open where the match is weak. Size is omitted from some rows. Given values are once, few, many or a class for expanded clones.

clone_size	v_call	j_call	d_call	cdr3_aa	cdr3_nt
many	TRBV12-3/TRBV12-4	TRBJ2-5	NA	CASSLEDETQYF	TGTGCCAGCAGTTTAGAGGACGAGACCCAGTACTTC
NA	TRBV15	TRBJ1-5	NA	CATSRDVPSGQPQHF	TGTGCCACCAGCAGAGACGTCCCATCGGGGCAGCCCCAGCATTTT
few	TRBV10-3	TRBJ1-3	NA	CAISSSRLISVYSGNTIYF	TGTGCCATCAGCTCGTCCCGTCTGATCAGCGTCTACTCTGGAAACACCATATATTTT
few	TRBV4-1	TRBJ2-7	NA	CASSQDFGTGSYF	NA
few	TRBV5-1	TRBJ2-1	NA	CASSMGYSYNEQFF	TGCGCCAGCAGTATGGGCTACTCCTACAATGAGCAGTTCTTC
many	TRBV3-1	TRBJ2-1	TRBD2	CASSQDRLAGAYNEQFF	TGTGCCAGCAGCCAAGATCGACTAGCGGGAGCCTACAATGAGCAGTTCTTC
few	TRBV6-2/TRBV6-3	TRBJ2-6	NA	CASSWPGANVLTF	TGTGCCAGCAGTTGGCCTGGGGCCAACGTCCTGACTTTC
NA	TRBV20-1	TRBJ2-1	TRBD2	CSARKWVSGGNEQFF	TGCAGTGCTAGAAAATGGGTTAGCGGGGGAAATGAGCAGTTCTTC
NA	TRBV7-3	TRBJ2-2	NA	CASSLTQKGGELFF	TGTGCCAGCAGCTTAACGCAAAAAGGCGGGGAGCTGTTTTTT
few	TRBV28	TRBJ2-5	NA	CASSSGALETQYF	TGTGCCAGCAGCTCGGGAGCTCTGGAGACCCAGTACTTC
few	TRBV20-1	TRBJ2-3	TRBD2	CSALRPIAGGSTDTQYF	TGCAGTGCCCTCCGACCCATAGCGGGAGGTAGCACAGATACGCAGTATTTT
many	TRBV4-3	TRBJ2-4	NA	CASRQEYPQYF	TGCGCCAGCAGGCAGGAGTACCCTCAGTACTTC
NA	TRBV3-1	TRBJ2-7	NA	CASSPVGRTSEQYF	TGTGCCAGCAGCCCAGTCGGGAGAACCTCTGAGCAGTACTTC
few	TRBV20-1	TRBJ2-5	TRBD1	CSARQTGVETQYF	TGCAGTGCTCGCCAGACAGGGGTGGAGACCCAGTACTTC
NA	TRBV27	TRBJ1-1	NA	CASRQGGTEAFF	TGTGCCAGCAGGCAGGGTGGCACTGAAGCTTTCTTT
few	TRBV5-1	TRBJ2-7	TRBD1	CASSLQGAGSYEQYF	TGCGCCAGCAGCTTACAGGGGGCGGGGTCCTACGAGCAGTACTTC
NA	TRBV7-2	TRBJ2-5	TRBD2	CASSSDGGRTQYF	TGTGCCAGCAGCTCCGACGGGGGGAGGACCCAGTACTTC
many	TRBV12-3/TRBV12-4	TRBJ1-5	NA	CASTIGAENQPQHF	TGTGCCAGCACCATTGGGGCAGAGAATCAGCCCCAGCATTTT
NA	TRBV5-1	TRBJ2-3	NA	CASSLRGLHTDTQYF	TGCGCCAGCAGCTTAAGAGGGCTTCACACAGATACGCAGTATTTT
many	TRBV2	TRBJ1-1	NA	CASGIGRDTEAFF	TGTGCCAGCGGTATTGGCAGGGACACTGAAGCTTTCTTT